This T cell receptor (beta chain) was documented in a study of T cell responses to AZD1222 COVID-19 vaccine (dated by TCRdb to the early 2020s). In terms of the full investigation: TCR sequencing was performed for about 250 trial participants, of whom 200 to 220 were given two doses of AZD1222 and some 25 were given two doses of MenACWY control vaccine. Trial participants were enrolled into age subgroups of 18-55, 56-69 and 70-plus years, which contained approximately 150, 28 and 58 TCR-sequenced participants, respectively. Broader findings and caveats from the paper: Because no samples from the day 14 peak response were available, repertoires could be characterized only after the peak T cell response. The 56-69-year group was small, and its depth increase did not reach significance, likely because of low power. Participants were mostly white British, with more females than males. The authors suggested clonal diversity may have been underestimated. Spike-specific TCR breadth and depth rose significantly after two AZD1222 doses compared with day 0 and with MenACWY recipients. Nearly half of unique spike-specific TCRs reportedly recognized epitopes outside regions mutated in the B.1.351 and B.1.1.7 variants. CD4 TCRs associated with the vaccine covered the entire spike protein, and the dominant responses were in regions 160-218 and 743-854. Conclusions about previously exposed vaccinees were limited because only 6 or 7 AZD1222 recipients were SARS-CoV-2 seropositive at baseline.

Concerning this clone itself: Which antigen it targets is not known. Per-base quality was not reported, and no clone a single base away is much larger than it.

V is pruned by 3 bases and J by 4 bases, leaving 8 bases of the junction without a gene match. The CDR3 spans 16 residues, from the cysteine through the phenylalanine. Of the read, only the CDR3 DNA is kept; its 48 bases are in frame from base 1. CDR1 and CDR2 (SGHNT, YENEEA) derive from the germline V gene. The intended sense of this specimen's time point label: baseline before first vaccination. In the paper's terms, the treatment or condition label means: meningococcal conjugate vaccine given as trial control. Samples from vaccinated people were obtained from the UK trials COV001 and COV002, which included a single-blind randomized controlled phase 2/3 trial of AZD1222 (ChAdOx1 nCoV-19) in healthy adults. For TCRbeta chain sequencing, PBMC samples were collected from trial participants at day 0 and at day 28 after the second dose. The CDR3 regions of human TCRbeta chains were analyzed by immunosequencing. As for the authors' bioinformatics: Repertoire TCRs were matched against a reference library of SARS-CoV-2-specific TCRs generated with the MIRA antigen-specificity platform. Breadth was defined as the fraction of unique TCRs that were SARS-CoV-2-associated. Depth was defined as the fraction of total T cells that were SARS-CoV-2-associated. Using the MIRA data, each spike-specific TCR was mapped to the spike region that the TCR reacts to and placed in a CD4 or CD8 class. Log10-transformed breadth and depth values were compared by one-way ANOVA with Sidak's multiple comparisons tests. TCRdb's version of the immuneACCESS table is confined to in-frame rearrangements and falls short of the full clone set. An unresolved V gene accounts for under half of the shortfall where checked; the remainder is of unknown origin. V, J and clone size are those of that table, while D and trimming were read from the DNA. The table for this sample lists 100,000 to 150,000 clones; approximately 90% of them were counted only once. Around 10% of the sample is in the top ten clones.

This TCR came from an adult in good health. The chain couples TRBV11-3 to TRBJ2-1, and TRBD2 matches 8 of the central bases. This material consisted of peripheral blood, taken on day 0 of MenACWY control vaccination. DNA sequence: TGTGCCAGCAGCTTCCCACCGGGACTAGTTTACAATGAGCAGTTCTTC. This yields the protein CASSFPPGLVYNEQFF. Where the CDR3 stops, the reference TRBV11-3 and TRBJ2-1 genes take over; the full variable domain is EAGVVQSPRYKIIEKKQPVAFWCNPISGHNTLYWYLQNLGQGPELLIRYENEEAVDDSQLPKDRFSAERLKGVDSTLKIQPAELGDSAVYLCASSFPPGLVYNEQFFGPGTRLTVL.